This TCR beta chain is from a study of T cell responses to AZD1222 COVID-19 vaccine. Findings and limits, study-wide: CD4 TCRs covered the whole spike, strongest at regions 160-218 and 743-854.

Profiled with immunoSEQ multiplex PCR; TCRdb holds only in-frame clones, not every one. The repertoire holds 150,000 to 200,000 clones, with around 90% as singletons. As for this clone: Its antigen is undetermined.

With 4 bases removed from V and 0 bases from J, the gap between germline ends came to 11 bases. The CDR3 runs to 15 residues. From germline, CDR1 is SGHRS and CDR2 YFSETQ. The material was peripheral blood, obtained on day 0 of AZD1222 vaccination. The sequence derives from an adult in good health. The gene calls are TRBV5-1 and TRBJ2-1; tentative D call: TRBD1 (6 bases). The CDR3 here is CASSRGQSSYNEQFF. The CDR3 coding sequence is TGCGCCAGCAGCCGCGGACAGTCCTCCTACAATGAGCAGTTCTTC.